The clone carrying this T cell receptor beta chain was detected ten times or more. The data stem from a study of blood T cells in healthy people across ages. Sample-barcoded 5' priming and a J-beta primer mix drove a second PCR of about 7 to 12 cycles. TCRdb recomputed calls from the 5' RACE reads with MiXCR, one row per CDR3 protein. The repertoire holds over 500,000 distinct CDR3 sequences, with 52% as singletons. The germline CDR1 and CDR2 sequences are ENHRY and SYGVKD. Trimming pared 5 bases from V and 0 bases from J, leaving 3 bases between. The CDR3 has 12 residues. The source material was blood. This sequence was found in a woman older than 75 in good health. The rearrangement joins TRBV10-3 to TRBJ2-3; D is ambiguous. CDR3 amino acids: CAISHSTDTQYF. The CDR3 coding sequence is TGTGCCATCAGTCACAGCACAGATACGCAGTATTTT.